This T cell receptor (beta chain) was obtained from a study of post-analysis software for immune sequencing data. At the level of the study: The disease courses covered relapsing-remitting, secondary progressive and progressive-relapsing multiple sclerosis. Findings of the study overall: Pronounced co-clustering by F measure was evident among identically batched samples. TRBV5-6, TRBV5-1 and TRBV20-1 belonged to a set of about five TRBV segments that were more frequent in patients than controls. The normalized Chao1 diversity of multiple sclerosis patients was significantly lower than that of controls.

CDR3 length equals 15 residues. The germline V gene encodes CDR1 MNHNY and CDR2 SVGAGI (reference sequence). cDNA libraries of TCR beta carried unique molecular identifiers. Input amounts of roughly 0.85 to 10 million T cells were used. These gave roughly 0.5 million cDNA molecules, so each molecule approximated one T cell. TCRdb reprocessed the PCR reads via MiXCR and lists one record per CDR3 protein. The table shows 700,000 to 800,000 distinct CDR3 sequences, with about 32% occurring only once. To note about this clonotype: The antigen remains undetermined.

Sample: blood. This TCR derives from a girl aged 10-17 years with multiple sclerosis. The chain has TRBV6-6 and TRBJ2-5; TRBD2 might be the D (6 bases). The J call may be faulty, since TRBJ2-7 better matches the DNA end. CDR3: CASFWGTGVSYEQYF. In DNA form, the CDR3 reads TGTGCCAGCTTCTGGGGGACGGGAGTCTCCTACGAGCAGTACTTC.